This is a list of T cell receptor beta chains from one sample in a study of T cell repertoires in cytomegalovirus infection. TCRdb recomputed calls from the reads with MiXCR, one row per CDR3 protein. Of fewer than 550,000 distinct CDR3 sequences in the sample, approximately 16% were seen once. Sequencing input: CD8+ T cells from PBMCs. The receptor set was obtained from a human donor in good health (CMV status not recorded). Some clones in this sample may be carry-over from other donors' samples. Both conserved end residues are part of each CDR3. D genes are given only for firm matches. Where a row states a size, it is once, few, many or the class of an expanded clone; other rows omit it.

length: 15; D: .; J: TRBJ2-1; size: .; V: TRBV4-1; DNA: TGCGCCAGCAGCCAAGATATCGGTACGAGCAATGAGCAGTTCTTC; CDR3: CASSQDIGTSNEQFF
length: 12; D: .; J: TRBJ2-1; size: few; V: TRBV2; DNA: TGTGCCAGCAGTGGGGCCCCGGAGGGTAAGTTCTTC; CDR3: CASSGAPEGKFF
length: 16; D: .; J: TRBJ2-7; size: .; V: TRBV3-1; DNA: TGTGCCAGCAGCCAAGATCTGGCAGGGAGCTCCTACGAGCAGTACTTC; CDR3: CASSQDLAGSSYEQYF
length: 16; D: .; J: TRBJ2-1; size: many; V: TRBV6-5; DNA: TGTGCCAGCAGTTACGGGGGCGGGGGATACCCCAATGAGCAGTTCTTC; CDR3: CASSYGGGGYPNEQFF
length: 13; D: .; J: TRBJ2-7; size: .; V: TRBV11-2; DNA: TGTGCCAGCAGCTCCGGATCCACTAGGGAGCAGTACTTC; CDR3: CASSSGSTREQYF
length: 15; D: .; J: TRBJ2-5; size: .; V: TRBV7-6; DNA: TGTGCCAGAAGCTTCCCTTCGGCAGGGGTGGAGACCACGTACTTC; CDR3: CARSFPSAGVETTYF
length: 15; D: .; J: TRBJ1-1; size: .; V: TRBV18; DNA: TGTGCCAGCTCACCACCGGTGAAGGGGAACACTGAAGCTTTCTTT; CDR3: CASSPPVKGNTEAFF
length: 14; D: .; J: TRBJ2-2; size: many; V: TRBV27; DNA: TGTGCCAGCAGTCAAGGGGCCGGGGACGGGGAGCTGTTTTTT; CDR3: CASSQGAGDGELFF
length: 15; D: .; J: TRBJ2-2; size: few; V: TRBV12-3/TRBV12-4; DNA: TGTGCCAGCAGTTTCACACCCGACAGTCCGGCGGGGCTGTTTTTT; CDR3: CASSFTPDSPAGLFF
length: 18; D: TRBD2; J: TRBJ2-7; size: many; V: TRBV6-2/TRBV6-3; DNA: TGTGCCAGCAGTTACGGAGGGTTGGGGCTAGCGGGAGTGTACGAGCAGTACTTC; CDR3: CASSYGGLGLAGVYEQYF
length: 15; D: TRBD1; J: TRBJ2-3; size: .; V: TRBV29-1; DNA: TGCAGCGTTGAAGATCCGGGACAGAACACAGATACGCAGTATTTT; CDR3: CSVEDPGQNTDTQYF
length: 16; D: .; J: TRBJ2-5; size: .; V: TRBV25-1; DNA: TGTGCCAGCGGACTCGAGGGGGGGCGCGGGGAAGAGACCCAGTACTTC; CDR3: CASGLEGGRGEETQYF
length: 14; D: .; J: TRBJ2-7; size: few; V: TRBV6-1; DNA: TGTGCCAGCAGCCCGGGAAACGCCCCCTACGAGCAGTACTTC; CDR3: CASSPGNAPYEQYF
length: 15; D: TRBD1; J: TRBJ2-2; size: once; V: TRBV4-1; DNA: TGCGCCAGCAGCCAAGGGACAGGCTCCTCCGGGGAGCTGTTTTTT; CDR3: CASSQGTGSSGELFF
length: 15; D: .; J: TRBJ1-2; size: .; V: TRBV11-2; DNA: TGTGCCAGCAGCTTAGATCCCGGGGGCGCCTATGGCTACACCTTC; CDR3: CASSLDPGGAYGYTF
length: 16; D: .; J: TRBJ2-1; size: few; V: TRBV28; DNA: TGTGCCAGCAGTTTAGCCGCCGGTAGCTCCTACAATGAGCAGTTCTTC; CDR3: CASSLAAGSSYNEQFF
length: 12; D: .; J: TRBJ2-1; size: .; V: TRBV5-6; DNA: TGTGCCAGCAGCTTGTGGCACAATGAGCAGTTCTTC; CDR3: CASSLWHNEQFF
length: 16; D: TRBD2; J: TRBJ2-3; size: .; V: TRBV5-4; DNA: TGTGCCAGCAGCTTGAAGCGGGAGACGGGTACAGATACGCAGTATTTT; CDR3: CASSLKRETGTDTQYF
length: 13; D: TRBD1; J: TRBJ2-3; size: many; V: TRBV5-5; DNA: TGTGCCAGCAGCTTACAGGGGGCAGATACGCAGTATTTT; CDR3: CASSLQGADTQYF
length: 14; D: .; J: TRBJ2-7; size: .; V: TRBV2; DNA: TGTGCCAGCAGTGAACGTGCAGGTGACTACGAGCAGTACTTC; CDR3: CASSERAGDYEQYF
length: 17; D: TRBD2; J: TRBJ2-1; size: many; V: TRBV12-3/TRBV12-4; DNA: TGTGCCAGCAGTTTACCCGTGGGACTAGCGGGGGGCGATGAGCAGTTCTTC; CDR3: CASSLPVGLAGGDEQFF
length: 16; D: TRBD2; J: TRBJ2-1; size: .; V: TRBV7-9; DNA: TGTGCCAGCAGCTTTGTTTTCCTAGCGGTAAACAATGAGCAGTTCTTC; CDR3: CASSFVFLAVNNEQFF
length: 16; D: .; J: TRBJ2-3; size: many; V: TRBV7-3; DNA: TGTGCCAGCAGCTTAATAGGCACCTCCTACACAGATACGCAGTATTTT; CDR3: CASSLIGTSYTDTQYF
length: 14; D: TRBD1; J: TRBJ2-1; size: many; V: TRBV7-9; DNA: TGTGCCAGCAGCGCGGGACAGGGTAACGATGAGCAGTTCTTC; CDR3: CASSAGQGNDEQFF
length: 14; D: .; J: TRBJ1-4; size: many; V: TRBV11-2; DNA: TGTGCCAGCAGCTTGGGGATCCCCCGTGAAAAACTGTTTTTT; CDR3: CASSLGIPREKLFF
length: 15; D: .; J: TRBJ1-2; size: few; V: TRBV5-6; DNA: TGTGCCAGCAGCTTGTGGACAGCCGTCTACTATGGCTACACCTTC; CDR3: CASSLWTAVYYGYTF
length: 13; D: .; J: TRBJ2-2; size: .; V: TRBV9; DNA: TGTGCCAGCAGCGGTAGAGCCACCGGGGAGCTGTTTTTT; CDR3: CASSGRATGELFF
length: 12; D: .; J: TRBJ2-7; size: .; V: TRBV24-1; DNA: TGTGCCACCAGTGATTTGCGGGACGAGCAGTACTTC; CDR3: CATSDLRDEQYF
length: 18; D: TRBD1; J: TRBJ2-1; size: many; V: TRBV7-9; DNA: TGTGCCAGCAGCACTGGACAGGGGGCCCGCAGAGACTACAATGAGCAGTTCTTC; CDR3: CASSTGQGARRDYNEQFF
length: 13; D: TRBD1; J: TRBJ2-2; size: .; V: TRBV10-3; DNA: TGTGCCACCGGGACAGAAAACACCGGGGAGCTGTTTTTT; CDR3: CATGTENTGELFF
length: 13; D: .; J: TRBJ2-7; size: many; V: TRBV2; DNA: TGTGCCAGCAGTTCCCCGACCTGGGGGGAGCAGTACTTC; CDR3: CASSSPTWGEQYF
length: 14; D: .; J: TRBJ1-3; size: many; V: TRBV27; DNA: TGTGCCAGCAGCTTACGGGGGGCTGGAAACACCATATATTTT; CDR3: CASSLRGAGNTIYF
length: 15; D: TRBD2; J: TRBJ2-1; size: few; V: TRBV19; DNA: TGTGCCAGTAGTATCAAGCGGGGGGGCCCAGGTGAGCAGTTCTTC; CDR3: CASSIKRGGPGEQFF
length: 15; D: TRBD1; J: TRBJ1-1; size: few; V: TRBV5-1; DNA: TGCGCCAGCAGTTCAAGACAGGGGACGAACACTGAAGCTTTCTTT; CDR3: CASSSRQGTNTEAFF
length: 16; D: .; J: TRBJ2-1; size: many; V: TRBV6-5; DNA: TGTGCCAGCAGTGACTCGGTGTTCCAAATTGTGAATGAGCAGTTCTTC; CDR3: CASSDSVFQIVNEQFF